The rows below give T cell receptor beta chains drawn from one sample of a study of shared clonotypes between healthy human individuals. Sequencing was performed with immunoSEQ multiplex PCR; in TCRdb, only in-frame clones are kept and a portion is missing. The table includes roughly 2.2 million clones, 85% to 95% detected once. Sequenced input: naive CD4+ T cells from PBMCs. The receptors derive from a man in his late teens or twenties in good health. Some clones in this sample may be carry-over from other donors' samples. The CDR3 runs from the conserved cysteine through the conserved F or W. The order of the fields is D gene, V gene, clone size, J gene, CDR3 length, CDR3 DNA, CDR3 protein. The D gene is left open where the match is weak. Part of the rows lack a size; the others show once, few, many or a class for expanded clones.

TRBD2	TRBV19	NA	TRBJ2-1	16	TGTGCCAGTAGTCAAACGGGAGGCGGGGGCTACAATGAGCAGTTCTTC	CASSQTGGGGYNEQFF
NA	TRBV2	NA	TRBJ2-1	12	TGTGCCAGCAGTGAGACAGGATGGCAGCAGTTCTTC	CASSETGWQQFF
NA	TRBV5-8	NA	TRBJ1-1	14	TGTGCCAGCAGCTTGGCTGGGAAGAACACTGAAGCTTTCTTT	CASSLAGKNTEAFF
TRBD1	TRBV28	NA	TRBJ2-7	13	TGTGCCAGCAGTTTCAACAGGGGTTACGAGCAGTACTTC	CASSFNRGYEQYF
NA	TRBV10-3	once	TRBJ2-7	14	TGTGCCATCAGTGAGTCGACACAACGAGGCGAGCAGTACTTC	CAISESTQRGEQYF
TRBD1	TRBV5-4	NA	TRBJ2-4	15	TGTGCCAGCTCAAGGCCGGGACAGGGAAAAAACATTCAGTACTTC	CASSRPGQGKNIQYF
TRBD2	TRBV6-5	NA	TRBJ2-3	16	TGTGCCAGCAGTTACCTTACTAGCGGGGGGACAGATACGCAGTATTTT	CASSYLTSGGTDTQYF
TRBD1	TRBV4-1	NA	TRBJ1-4	16	TGCGCCAGCAGCCAAGAACCGACAGGGCTCCGTGAAAAACTGTTTTTT	CASSQEPTGLREKLFF
NA	TRBV28	NA	TRBJ2-3	12	TGTGCCAGCAGTCCCCGACTCCTCCGGAAGTATTTT	CASSPRLLRKYF
TRBD1	TRBV5-1	NA	TRBJ2-2	16	TGCGCCAGCAGCTCCCCCGGGACAGGGCAAACCGGGGAGCTGTTTTTT	CASSSPGTGQTGELFF
NA	TRBV14	NA	TRBJ2-1	17	TGTGCCAGCAGCCAAGACGGCGGTCTCCAGACAGTAAATGAGCAGTTCTTC	CASSQDGGLQTVNEQFF
NA	TRBV7-9	NA	TRBJ1-1	15	TGTGCCAGCAGCTTAGCCCCCGGCAGGGTCCCTGAAGCTTTCTTT	CASSLAPGRVPEAFF
NA	TRBV27	NA	TRBJ1-5	15	TGTGCCAGCAGTTTCCTCGGGGGGATTCTTCAGCCCCAGCATTTT	CASSFLGGILQPQHF
TRBD2	TRBV2	NA	TRBJ2-1	15	TGTGCCAGCAGTGATGCACTAGCGGCCGGGGATGAGCAGTTCTTC	CASSDALAAGDEQFF
NA	TRBV6-5	NA	TRBJ1-1	15	TGTGCCAGCAGTTACTCAGATAGGAAAAACACTGAAGCTTTCTTT	CASSYSDRKNTEAFF
TRBD1	TRBV29-1	NA	TRBJ2-1	14	TGCAGCGTTTCTGGGACAGTCTCCTACAATGAGCAGTTCTTC	CSVSGTVSYNEQFF
TRBD2	TRBV6-1	NA	TRBJ2-2	17	TGTGCCAGCAGTGACGGACTAGCGGGAGATAACACCGGGGAGCTGTTTTTT	CASSDGLAGDNTGELFF
NA	TRBV5-4	NA	TRBJ2-5	16	TGTGCCAGCAGCTACACGGTCGGCAGCCAACAAGAGACCCAGTACTTC	CASSYTVGSQQETQYF
NA	TRBV14	NA	TRBJ1-2	17	TGTGCCAGCAGCCAAGTAACATCGGCAGCCCGGGGCTATGGCTACACCTTC	CASSQVTSAARGYGYTF
NA	TRBV28	NA	TRBJ2-4	14	TGTGCCAGCGGCGGAGGGGCCCGACGTGACATTCAGTACTTC	CASGGGARRDIQYF
NA	TRBV6-1	NA	TRBJ2-3	17	TGTGCCAGCAGTGAAGCTGTAAGAGCGCCGAGCACAGATACGCAGTATTTT	CASSEAVRAPSTDTQYF
NA	TRBV7-9	NA	TRBJ2-7	13	TGTGCCAGCAGCTTCCTTACGACGACCGAGCAGTACTTC	CASSFLTTTEQYF
TRBD1	TRBV2	NA	TRBJ1-1	13	TGTGCCAGCAGGAAGGACAGGGGCACTGAAGCTTTCTTT	CASRKDRGTEAFF
NA	TRBV7-2	few	TRBJ1-1	13	TGTGCCAGCAGCTTAGAAGGGGACACTGAAGCTTTCTTT	CASSLEGDTEAFF
TRBD2	TRBV14	NA	TRBJ2-1	20	TGTGCCAGCAGCCAAAGACTAGCGGGAGGTTCACACACCTCCTACAATGAGCAGTTCTTC	CASSQRLAGGSHTSYNEQFF
NA	TRBV2	NA	TRBJ1-5	15	TGTGCCAGCAGTGAAAAGGAGTATAGCAATCAGCCCCAGCATTTT	CASSEKEYSNQPQHF
TRBD2	TRBV28	NA	TRBJ2-1	16	TGTGCCAGCAGGACCCGTGAAGCGGGAAATTACAATGAGCAGTTCTTC	CASRTREAGNYNEQFF
NA	TRBV5-1	NA	TRBJ2-1	14	TGCGCCAGCAGGCCGGCGGACTCCTACAATGAGCAGTTCTTC	CASRPADSYNEQFF
TRBD2	TRBV2	NA	TRBJ2-7	15	TGTGCCAGCAGTGAAAAAGCGGGAGGGACCTACGAGCAGTACTTC	CASSEKAGGTYEQYF
TRBD2	TRBV7-6	NA	TRBJ2-5	15	TGTGCCAGCAGCCTGGGGACTAGCGACCAAGAGACCCAGTACTTC	CASSLGTSDQETQYF
NA	TRBV18	NA	TRBJ1-4	16	TGTGCCAGCTCACTGACGCGCATCCCAACTAATGAAAAACTGTTTTTT	CASSLTRIPTNEKLFF
NA	TRBV7-2	NA	TRBJ1-3	14	TGTGCCAGCAGCCTCCAGGGAAATGGGGACACCATATATTTT	CASSLQGNGDTIYF
TRBD2	TRBV29-1	NA	TRBJ2-1	15	TGCAGCGGTACCGGAGGGACTAGCTCCTACAATGAGCAGTTCTTC	CSGTGGTSSYNEQFF
TRBD2	TRBV10-3	NA	TRBJ2-5	15	TGTGCCATCAGCGAGGGGACTAGAAGACAAGAGACCCAGTACTTC	CAISEGTRRQETQYF
NA	TRBV27	NA	TRBJ2-1	15	TGTGCCAGCAGTTTACCGAGGGCCTCCTACAATGAGCAGTTCTTC	CASSLPRASYNEQFF
NA	TRBV7-2	once	TRBJ2-7	15	TGTGCCAGCAGCTTAGTCCACGGAAGCTCCTACGAGCAGTACTTC	CASSLVHGSSYEQYF
TRBD1	TRBV6-6	NA	TRBJ2-7	14	TGTGCCAGCAGTTCCGGGACAGGGACAGGGGAGCAGTACTTC	CASSSGTGTGEQYF
NA	TRBV30	NA	TRBJ1-1	11	TGTGCCTGGAGTTCTAAGAGGGAGACTTTCTTT	CAWSSKRETFF